What follows are 22 T cell receptor beta chains derived from one specimen sequenced in a study of CD8 T cells in ankylosing spondylitis. TCRdb reanalysed the 5' RACE reads using MiXCR and keeps one entry per CDR3 protein. The table shows around 150,000 distinct CDR3 sequences, with around a tenth occurring only once. Specimen: blood, either unsorted or a sorted T cell fraction (not recorded which). All receptors come from a male donor with ankylosing spondylitis or in good health (not recorded which).

This clonotype has only a few counts. The CDR3 DNA sequence: TGTGCCAGCAGCCCCGGGGCTAGCGGGGAGGAGACCCAGTACTTC. Protein product: CASSPGASGEETQYF. The genes are TRBV9 and TRBJ2-5; 9 bases align to TRBD2. V was clipped by 4 bases and J by 5 bases; unmatched bases: 9. CDR3 length: 15 amino acids. The V gene's germline CDR1 is SGDLS and CDR2 YYNGEE.

This rearrangement joins TRBV11-1 to TRBJ2-1; 9 bases fit TRBD2. Germline V gene sequence: CDR1 SGHAT, CDR2 FQDESV (reference sequence). The CDR3 runs 18 residues. Trimming removed 3 bases from V and 0 bases from J; junction bases left unmatched: 9. CDR3 region: CASSFPGLAPSSYNEQFF. The CDR3 DNA reads as TGTGCCAGCAGCTTCCCGGGACTAGCCCCGAGCTCCTACAATGAGCAGTTCTTC.

The genes are TRBV20-1 and TRBJ1-2; no clear D gene. V dropped 1 base and J dropped 0 bases, with 15 bases sitting between them. The CDR3 extends over 16 amino acids. The germline V gene has CDR1 DFQATT and CDR2 SNEGSKA (reference sequence). The CDR3 reads CSARGGRDGANYGYTF. The CDR3 bases are TGCAGTGCTAGAGGAGGGAGGGATGGAGCTAACTATGGCTACACCTTC.

The sample holds many counts of this clonotype. The chain links TRBV6-6 to TRBJ2-4; 7 nucleotides match TRBD1. The length of the CDR3 is 13 residues. The germline gives CDR1 MNHNY, CDR2 SVGAGI (reference sequence). V was clipped by 6 bases and J by 1 base; unmatched bases: 0. The CDR3: CASSRGAKNIQYF. The CDR3 DNA reads TGTGCCAGCAGCAGGGGGGCCAAAAACATTCAGTACTTC.

This clonotype was found many times. The genes are TRBV20-1 and TRBJ1-5, with 8 bases fitting TRBD1. This CDR3 is 18 amino acids long. Per the germline V gene, CDR1 is DFQATT and CDR2 is SNEGSKA (reference sequence). Trimming removed 4 bases from V and 5 bases from J; junction bases left unmatched: 19. CDR3 in amino acids: CSAKRQGRWGLSDQPQHF. The CDR3 nucleotides read TGCAGTGCTAAGAGACAGGGGAGATGGGGGCTAAGCGATCAGCCCCAGCATTTT.

The CDR3 DNA reads TGTGCCAGCAGCCAAGTGATGCAGACTAGCGGGAGCGGTGAGCAGTTCTTC. This translates into CASSQVMQTSGSGEQFF. The chain uses TRBV3-1 and TRBJ2-1; 12 bases are a match to TRBD2. The J segment lost 9 bases and the V segment lost 1 base, leaving 10 bases of the junction unmatched. The germline gives CDR1 LGHDT, CDR2 YNNKEL (reference sequence). This CDR3 is 17 amino acids long.

This clonotype was seen a few times. The chain recombines TRBV11-3 with TRBJ2-3, with unresolved D. The ends were cut back, 4 bases at V and 2 bases at J, with 13 bases in the middle. The CDR3 is made up of 15 amino acids. CDR1 SGHNT and CDR2 YENEEA come from the germline V gene. This chain's CDR3 is CASSSTRAPTDTQYF. The CDR3 DNA reads TGTGCCAGCAGCTCCACTCGAGCACCCACAGATACGCAGTATTTT.

In this sample, this clonotype turned up many times. The rearrangement uses TRBV28 and TRBJ2-7, with D tentatively TRBD1 (5 bases). This CDR3 contains 14 residues. Germline V lookup: CDR1 MDHEN, CDR2 SYDVKM. Trimming shortened V by 10 bases and J by 2 bases, and 18 bases separated the two germline ends. CDR3 coding DNA: TGTGCCACCCTTGGGGCTTTAACCGCCTACGAGCAGTACTTC. This codes for CATLGALTAYEQYF.

This clonotype was observed many times. The rearrangement links TRBV12-5 to TRBJ2-7; unclear D gene. The V end lost 4 bases, the J end lost 5 bases, and 15 bases lay between the germline ends. Germline V gene data show CDR1 as LGHNT and CDR2 as FRNRAP. This CDR3 has 14 residues. CDR3 bases: TGTGCTAGTGGTTCCCGTCCCCTCAAGGACGAGCAGTACTTC. Translation: CASGSRPLKDEQYF.

This clonotype was seen repeatedly, ten times or more. Here the CDR3 DNA reads TGCAGTGCTAGCCGCGGGGATGAGCAGTTCTTC. It codes for CSASRGDEQFF. J is TRBJ2-1 and V is TRBV20-1; possibly TRBD2 for D (6 bases). This CDR3 region has 11 residues. The germline CDR1 and CDR2 sequences are DFQATT and SNEGSKA (reference sequence). V lost 3 bases, J lost 8 bases, and 8 bases lay in between.

On this clonotype itself: The germline gene is not matched at one end of the junction; a read error may be the cause. V and J are TRBV5-1 and TRBJ1-1; D ambiguous. The CDR3 contains 13 residues. CDR1 and CDR2 from the germline V gene are SGHRS and YFSETQ. The CDR3 DNA follows: TGCGCCAGCAGCTTGGAGGTGAACACTGAAACTTTCTTT. Its translation is CASSLEVNTETFF.

This clonotype was detected only a few times. CDR3 protein: CASGSDSLSYEQYF. The CDR3 DNA follows: TGTGCCAGCGGATCCGACAGCCTTTCCTACGAGCAGTACTTC. The chain joins TRBV2 to TRBJ2-7; D might be TRBD1 (5 bases). The germline CDR1 and CDR2 sequences are SNHLY and FYNNEI. This CDR3 has 14 residues. V lost 8 bases and J lost 1, with 15 bases in between.

This clonotype was counted ten times or more. The gene calls are TRBV7-8 and TRBJ1-1, with 7 positions matching TRBD1. The CDR3 length is 12 residues. CDR1 SGHVS and CDR2 FQNEAQ come from the germline V gene. The V and J ends lost 3 bases and 7 bases, in that order; junction bases with no gene match: 2. CDR3 amino acids: CASSFRQGEAFF. Written as DNA, the CDR3 is TGTGCCAGCAGCTTTCGACAGGGTGAAGCTTTCTTT.

This clonotype came up a few times. Here the CDR3 reads CATSKNIAGGVDEQFF. For the CDR3, the DNA is TGTGCCACCAGCAAGAACATAGCGGGGGGCGTCGATGAGCAGTTCTTC. V is TRBV15 and J is TRBJ2-1; 10 bases fit TRBD2. The ends lost 4 bases at V and 8 bases at J; junction bases unmatched: 11. Germline V lookup: CDR1 LNHNV, CDR2 YYDKDF (reference sequence). This CDR3 has 16 amino acids.

Ten or more counts support this clonotype. The chain carries TRBV12-3 or TRBV12-4 and TRBJ2-7, with D possibly matching TRBD2 (6 bases). Trimming pared 0 bases from V and 3 bases from J, leaving 12 bases between. This CDR3 has 15 residues. The CDR3: CASSLASGAHYEQYF. As DNA, the CDR3 is TGTGCCAGCAGTTTAGCTAGCGGCGCACACTACGAGCAGTACTTC.

This clonotype was observed many times. The chain recombines TRBV25-1 with TRBJ1-6; D possibly corresponds to TRBD1 (5 bases). The CDR3 contains 17 residues. Germline assignment: CDR1 MGHDK and CDR2 SYGVNS. The germline V and J ends were trimmed by 4 bases and 6 bases, with 19 bases remaining between them. As DNA, the CDR3 is TGTGCCAGCAGTGTACATACGGGGCGAGTGCTTAATTCACCCCTCCACTTT. Its protein product is CASSVHTGRVLNSPLHF. Using reference TRBV25-1 and TRBJ1-6 for the parts outside the CDR3, the full variable domain is EADIYQTPRYLVIGTGKKITLECSQTMGHDKMYWYQQDPGMELHLIHYSYGVNSTEKGDLSSESTVSRIRTEHFPLTLESARPSHTSQYLCASSVHTGRVLNSPLHFGNGTRLTVT.

There are many counts of this clonotype. This chain joins TRBV6-5 and TRBJ2-5; perhaps TRBD1 as D (6 bases). CDR1 is MNHEY and CDR2 is SVGAGI in the germline V gene. The germline V and J ends were trimmed by 0 bases and 1 base, with 18 bases remaining between them. The CDR3 is made up of 18 amino acids. This CDR3 is CASSYSSGAWGLQETQYF. In nucleotides, the CDR3 is TGTGCCAGCAGTTACTCCTCCGGAGCCTGGGGGCTCCAAGAGACCCAGTACTTC.

On this clonotype: The junction and the germline gene differ at one end; a read error may be behind it. The J gene is TRBJ2-5, the V gene TRBV25-1; D remains unclear. The CDR3 sequence is 14 residues long. CDR1 and CDR2 from the germline V gene are MGHDK and SYGVNS. CDR3: CASIPASAKEPQYF. The CDR3 bases are TGTGCCAGCATACCCGCATCGGCGAAAGAGCCCCAGTACTTC.

The chain combines TRBV7-8 with TRBJ1-1, with D unclear. In germline, CDR1 is SGHVS, CDR2 FQNEAQ. The V gene lost 1 base and the J gene lost 10 bases, with 13 bases spanning the gap. The CDR3 is 13 residues long. The CDR3 here is CASSLGSSGLAFF. Here the CDR3 DNA reads TGTGCCAGCAGCTTAGGCTCCTCGGGGTTAGCTTTCTTT.

This clonotype was counted at least ten times. The chain combines TRBV3-1 with TRBJ2-1; 11 bases map to TRBD2. The CDR3 extends over 16 amino acids. J was trimmed by 9 bases and V by 6 bases; bases with no gene match: 13. Looked up from germline, CDR1 is LGHDT and CDR2 is YNNKEL (reference sequence). CDR3 sequence (DNA): TGTGCCAGCAGTCCCCCAACTAGCGGGAGAGTTGGTGAGCAGTTCTTC. The encoded protein is CASSPPTSGRVGEQFF.

This clonotype has ten or more counts. This chain joins TRBV24-1 and TRBJ1-2; 8 bases are a match to TRBD1. V shed 5 bases and J 4 bases; nucleotides not matched to a gene: 5. The CDR3 contains 14 residues. Germline V CDR1 and CDR2: KGHDR, SFDVKD. The CDR3 sequence is CATSASTGVYGYTF. The CDR3 DNA is TGTGCCACCAGTGCCTCGACAGGGGTCTATGGCTACACCTTC.

This clonotype was detected ten times or more. The chain uses TRBV29-1 and TRBJ2-2, with 8 bases that match TRBD1. After removal of 6 bases from V and 4 bases from J, the junction contained 7 bases not matched to a gene. The CDR3 contains 14 residues. Germline V gives CDR1 SQVTM, CDR2 ANQGSEA. CDR3 protein: CSVTDRAGTGELFF. The DNA of the CDR3 is TGCAGCGTAACGGACAGGGCCGGCACCGGGGAGCTGTTTTTT.